This TCR beta chain stems from a study of T cells in Graves' hyperthyroidism and ophthalmopathy. This clonotype has a handful of counts. A much more abundant neighbour one base away suggests this may be a read error. A NOSPECS grade of at least 4, a Clinical Activity Score of at least 3 and duration under 3 months were recorded in ophthalmopathy patients. Clinicians diagnosed patients from clinical symptoms, serum thyroxine and TRAb, thyroid ultrasound and orbital computed tomography. Authors of the study amplified TCR beta CDR3 regions from RNA transcripts. The TCR CDR3 was amplified in a first-round RT-PCR using the HTBI primer set. TCRdb reanalysed the multiplex PCR reads using MiXCR and keeps one entry per CDR3 protein. The sample consists of a few hundred thousand distinct CDR3 sequences, 16% of them appearing once. This TCR was recovered from a woman in her 30s with Graves' ophthalmopathy. Sequences were obtained from blood.

The CDR3 spells CASSQDRGERPQHF. CDR3 in DNA: TGTGCCAGCAGCCAGGACAGGGGCGAACGGCCCCAGCATTTT. J is TRBJ1-5 and V is TRBV3-1; 9 bases align to TRBD1. The CDR3 loop spans 14 amino acids. V was pared by 3 bases and J by 9 bases, with 6 bases of the junction left unmatched. The germline CDR1 and CDR2 sequences are LGHDT and YNNKEL (reference sequence).